The TCR beta chain under discussion was sequenced for a study of CD8 T cells in ankylosing spondylitis. Study-wide results and limits: Reactive arthritis synovial fluid and blood previously showed some of these motif variants. Ankylosing spondylitis blood appeared to carry a characteristic TCR beta motif of seven to nine highly homologous variants.

TCRdb re-called the 5' RACE reads with MiXCR, one entry per CDR3 protein. The repertoire has some 250,000 distinct CDR3 sequences, roughly 25% of them found once; the top ten carry less than 0.75%. V lost 1 base to trimming and J lost 4 bases, with 11 bases between them. This CDR3 has 15 amino acids. The germline V gene encodes CDR1 LNHNV and CDR2 YYDKDF (reference sequence). In regard to this clonotype: Its antigen is not identified.

The sequence came from a male donor with ankylosing spondylitis or in good health (not recorded which). Sequenced sample: blood, either unsorted or a sorted T cell fraction (not recorded which). The rearrangement uses TRBV15 and TRBJ1-5; tentative D call: TRBD1 (5 bases). CDR3 loop: CATSRAIRVNQPQHF. Here the CDR3 DNA reads TGTGCCACCAGCAGAGCAATCAGGGTGAATCAGCCCCAGCATTTT. Complete variable domain (other parts from reference TRBV15 and TRBJ1-5): DAMVIQNPRYQVTQFGKPVTLSCSQTLNHNVMYWYQQKSSQAPKLLFHYYDKDFNNEADTPDNFQSRRPNTSFCFLDIRSPGLGDTAMYLCATSRAIRVNQPQHFGDGTRLSIL.